These T cell receptor beta chains were read from a single sample in a study of cytomegalovirus exposure and HLA in healthy donors. Using immunoSEQ multiplex PCR, the repertoire was profiled, and TCRdb retains in-frame clones only, with some absent. The sample lists around 31,000 clones; roughly 89% were seen once. The sample taken for sequencing was PBMCs. These receptors came from a boy aged 5-17 years in good health and CMV-seronegative. Both conserved end residues are part of each CDR3. D genes are given only for firm matches. Size tells how often a clone was seen (once, few, many) or the class of an expanded clone, and some rows leave it out.

v_call	clone_size	d_call	j_call	cdr3_nt	cdr3_aa
TRBV12-2	few	-	TRBJ2-2	TGTGCAAGTCGCCCGAGAGACCGGGACAGATACACCGGGGAGCTGTTTTTT	CASRPRDRDRYTGELFF
TRBV2	-	TRBD1	TRBJ1-4	TGTGCCAGCATCGGGGGGCGACAGGGGGCTAATGAAAAACTGTTTTTT	CASIGGRQGANEKLFF
TRBV4-1	-	-	TRBJ2-7	TGCGCCAGCAGCGGAAGAAGGGGCGAGCAGTACTTC	CASSGRRGEQYF
TRBV2	-	TRBD1	TRBJ1-6	TGTGCCAGCTCAGGACAGGTCAATTCACCCCTCCACTTT	CASSGQVNSPLHF
TRBV7-2	-	-	TRBJ2-4	TGTGCCAGCAGCTTAGCGCCAGGGGCGGCCAAAAACATTCAGTACTTC	CASSLAPGAAKNIQYF
TRBV4-2	-	TRBD1	TRBJ1-6	TGTGCCAGCAGCCACCCGGGACAGAGAGATTCACCCCTCCACTTT	CASSHPGQRDSPLHF
TRBV4-1	-	-	TRBJ1-5	TGCGCCAGCAGCCAAGATAGGACAGCGATAGGCAGGAGTGAGCCCCAGCATTTT	CASSQDRTAIGRSEPQHF
TRBV6-1	-	-	TRBJ2-5	TGTGCCAGCGCAAGCCGAGGGGGGGGAGAGACCCAGTACTTC	CASASRGGGETQYF
TRBV5-1	-	TRBD1	TRBJ1-2	TGCGCCAGCAGCCCTACCGGACAGGGGCATGGCTACACCTTC	CASSPTGQGHGYTF
TRBV7-9	-	TRBD1	TRBJ2-5	TGTGCCAGCAGCTTAGGAGGGACAGGGGTCCAAGAGACCCAGTACTTC	CASSLGGTGVQETQYF
TRBV19	-	-	TRBJ1-6	TGTGCCAGTACGGCAGCGAATTCACCCCTCCACTTT	CASTAANSPLHF
TRBV27	-	-	TRBJ2-1	TGTGCCAGCAGCTCCACGGGGAGTCGGTTCTTC	CASSSTGSRFF
TRBV20-1	-	TRBD1	TRBJ2-7	TGCAGTGCTCCAGACAGGGGAAAGCAGTACTTC	CSAPDRGKQYF
TRBV7-8	-	-	TRBJ2-7	TGTGCCAGCAGCTCTCTAAGCGGAACCGAGCAGTACTTC	CASSSLSGTEQYF
TRBV19	-	TRBD1	TRBJ1-1	TGTGCCAGTAGTATAGTTGGCGACAGGGGGAACACTGAAGCTTTCTTT	CASSIVGDRGNTEAFF
TRBV4-3	few	TRBD1	TRBJ1-6	TGCGCCAGCACCCGGCTAGGGGGCTCGGATTCACCCCTCCACTTT	CASTRLGGSDSPLHF
TRBV5-1	-	-	TRBJ1-2	TGCGCCAGCAGCTTGGGGTACACTAATGTAGGTTTGCATGGCTACACCTTC	CASSLGYTNVGLHGYTF
TRBV5-3	-	-	TRBJ1-6	TGTGCCAGAAGCCAACTGCGGGACTTTGGTTCACCCCTCCACTTT	CARSQLRDFGSPLHF
TRBV6-1	-	TRBD1	TRBJ1-2	TGTGCCAGCAGTGGGACAGGGTCTAACTATGGCTACACCTTC	CASSGTGSNYGYTF
TRBV19	-	-	TRBJ2-7	TGTGCCAGTAGTTCAGGGTTCAGCTACGAGCAGTACTTC	CASSSGFSYEQYF
TRBV19	-	-	TRBJ2-7	TGTGCCAGTAGTATGGGGCAGGGGTCCTACGAGCAGTACTTC	CASSMGQGSYEQYF